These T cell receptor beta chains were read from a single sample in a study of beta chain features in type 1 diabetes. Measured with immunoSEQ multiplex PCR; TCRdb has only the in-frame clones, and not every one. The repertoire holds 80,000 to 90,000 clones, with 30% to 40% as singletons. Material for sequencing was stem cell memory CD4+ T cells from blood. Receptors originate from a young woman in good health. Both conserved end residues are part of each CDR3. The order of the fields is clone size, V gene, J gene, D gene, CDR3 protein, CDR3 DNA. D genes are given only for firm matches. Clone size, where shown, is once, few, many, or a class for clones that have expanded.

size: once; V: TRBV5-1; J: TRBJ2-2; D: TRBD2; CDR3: CASSPASGGSGELFF; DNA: TGCGCCAGCAGCCCCGCGAGCGGGGGGTCCGGGGAGCTGTTTTTT
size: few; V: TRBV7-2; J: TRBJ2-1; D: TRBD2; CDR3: CASSLVFSGRGNEQFF; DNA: TGTGCCAGCAGCTTAGTCTTTAGCGGGAGGGGGAATGAGCAGTTCTTC
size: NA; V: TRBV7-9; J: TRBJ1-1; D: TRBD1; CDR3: CASSFPTGGLNTEAFF; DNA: TGTGCCAGCAGCTTTCCCACAGGGGGACTAAACACTGAAGCTTTCTTT
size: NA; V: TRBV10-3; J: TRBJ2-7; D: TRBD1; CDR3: CAISWDSNTYEQYF; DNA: TGTGCCATCAGCTGGGACAGCAATACCTACGAGCAGTACTTC
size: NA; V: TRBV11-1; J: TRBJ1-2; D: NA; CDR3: CASSLFPGSNYGYTF; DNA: TGTGCCAGCAGCTTATTTCCAGGGTCTAACTATGGCTACACCTTC
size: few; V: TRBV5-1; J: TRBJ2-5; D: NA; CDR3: CASSWERTTQETQYF; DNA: TGCGCCAGCAGCTGGGAGCGCACAACCCAAGAGACCCAGTACTTC
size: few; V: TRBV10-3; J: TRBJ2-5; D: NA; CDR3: CAISEGPPGTQYF; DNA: TGTGCCATCAGTGAGGGGCCGCCAGGGACCCAGTACTTC
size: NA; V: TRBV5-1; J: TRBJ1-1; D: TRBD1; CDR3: CASSHGPTPQGANTEAFF; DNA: TGCGCCAGCAGCCATGGACCGACGCCACAGGGGGCTAACACTGAAGCTTTCTTT
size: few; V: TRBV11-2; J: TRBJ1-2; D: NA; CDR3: CASSFDFYGYTF; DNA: TGTGCCAGCAGCTTCGACTTCTATGGCTACACCTTC
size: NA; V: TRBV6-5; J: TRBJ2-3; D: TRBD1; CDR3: CASSYGTGGAGDTQYF; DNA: TGTGCCAGCAGTTACGGGACAGGGGGCGCAGGAGATACGCAGTATTTT
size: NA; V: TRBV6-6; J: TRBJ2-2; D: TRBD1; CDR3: CASRDRVTTGELFF; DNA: TGTGCCAGCAGGGACAGGGTTACCACCGGGGAGCTGTTTTTT
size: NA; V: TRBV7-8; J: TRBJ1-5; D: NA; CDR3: CASSLGAVANQPQHF; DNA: TGTGCCAGCAGCTTAGGTGCAGTTGCCAATCAGCCCCAGCATTTT
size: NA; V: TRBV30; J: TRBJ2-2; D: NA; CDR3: CAWSAVTGELFF; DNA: TGTGCCTGGAGTGCCGTCACCGGGGAGCTGTTTTTT
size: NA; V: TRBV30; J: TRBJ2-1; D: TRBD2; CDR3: CAWSDLLAGGPRVEQFF; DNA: TGTGCCTGGAGTGACCTCCTAGCGGGAGGGCCTCGGGTTGAGCAGTTCTTC